The clone carrying this TCR beta chain ranks as large in terms of frequency. This CDR3 comprises 14 residues. This specimen belongs to a study of CD8 T cells in cerebrospinal fluid in Alzheimer's disease. From its re-call of the 10x single-cell sequencing reads, TCRdb lists each CDR3 protein once, without DNA. With approximately 1,100 distinct CDR3 sequences in the sample, the ten largest clones hold approximately 8.2%. The sequenced sample was cerebrospinal fluid. V is TRBV12-3 or TRBV12-4 and J is TRBJ1-6; TCRdb's assignment of TRBD1 cannot be checked, as there is no DNA. This clonotype originated in a human donor with Alzheimer's disease. CDR3: CASSFGTVNSPLHF.